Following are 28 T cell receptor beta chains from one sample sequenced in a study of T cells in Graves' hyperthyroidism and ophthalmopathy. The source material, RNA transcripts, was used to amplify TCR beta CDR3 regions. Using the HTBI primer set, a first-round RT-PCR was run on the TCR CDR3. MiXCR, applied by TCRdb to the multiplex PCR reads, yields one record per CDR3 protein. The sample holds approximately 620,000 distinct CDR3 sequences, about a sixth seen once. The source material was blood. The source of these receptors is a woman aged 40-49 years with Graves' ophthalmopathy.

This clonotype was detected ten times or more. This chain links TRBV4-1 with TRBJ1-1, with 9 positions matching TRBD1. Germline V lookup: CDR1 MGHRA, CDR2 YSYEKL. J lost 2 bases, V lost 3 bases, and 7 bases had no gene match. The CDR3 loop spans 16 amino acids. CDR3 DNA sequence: TGCGCCAGCAGCCAGAGACAGGGGGGTGAAAACACTGAAGCTTTCTTT. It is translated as CASSQRQGGENTEAFF.

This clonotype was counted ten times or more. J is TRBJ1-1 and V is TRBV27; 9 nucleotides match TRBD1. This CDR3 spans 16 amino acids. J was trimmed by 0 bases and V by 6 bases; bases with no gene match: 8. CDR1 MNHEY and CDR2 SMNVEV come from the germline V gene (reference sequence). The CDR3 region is CASSTGTGTMNTEAFF. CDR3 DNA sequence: TGTGCCAGCAGCACCGGGACAGGGACCATGAACACTGAAGCTTTCTTT.

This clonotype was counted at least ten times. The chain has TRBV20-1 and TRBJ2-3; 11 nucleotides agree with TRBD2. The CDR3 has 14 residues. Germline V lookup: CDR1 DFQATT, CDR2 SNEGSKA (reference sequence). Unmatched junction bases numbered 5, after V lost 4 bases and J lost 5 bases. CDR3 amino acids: CSAKLAGEVDTQYF. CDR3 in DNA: TGCAGTGCTAAACTAGCGGGAGAGGTAGATACGCAGTATTTT.

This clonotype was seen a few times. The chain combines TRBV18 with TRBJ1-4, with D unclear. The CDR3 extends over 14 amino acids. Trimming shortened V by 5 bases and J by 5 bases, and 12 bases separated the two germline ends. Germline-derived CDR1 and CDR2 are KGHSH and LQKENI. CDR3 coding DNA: TGTGCCAGCTCAGCTCGGGCGCTGAATGAAAAACTGTTTTTT. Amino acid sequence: CASSARALNEKLFF.

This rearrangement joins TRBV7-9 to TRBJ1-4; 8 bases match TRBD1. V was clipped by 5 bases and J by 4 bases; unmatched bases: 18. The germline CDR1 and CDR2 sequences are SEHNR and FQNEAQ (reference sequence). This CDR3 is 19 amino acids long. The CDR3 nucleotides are TGTGCCAGCAGCCCGCTATTGTACCAGGGGGCCGTTCGTAATGAAAAACTGTTTTTT. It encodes CASSPLLYQGAVRNEKLFF.

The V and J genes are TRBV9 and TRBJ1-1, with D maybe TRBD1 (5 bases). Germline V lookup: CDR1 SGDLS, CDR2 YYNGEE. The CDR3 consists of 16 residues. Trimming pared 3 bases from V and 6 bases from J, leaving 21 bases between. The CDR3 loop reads CASSAPGQEGHPEAFF. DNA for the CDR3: TGTGCCAGCAGCGCCCCGGGGCAGGAGGGTCATCCTGAAGCTTTCTTT.

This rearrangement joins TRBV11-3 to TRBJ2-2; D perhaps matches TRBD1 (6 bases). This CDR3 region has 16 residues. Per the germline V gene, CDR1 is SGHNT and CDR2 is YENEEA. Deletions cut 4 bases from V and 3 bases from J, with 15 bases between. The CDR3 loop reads CASSYQTGQDTGELFF. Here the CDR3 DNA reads TGTGCCAGCAGCTATCAGACAGGTCAAGACACCGGGGAGCTGTTTTTT.

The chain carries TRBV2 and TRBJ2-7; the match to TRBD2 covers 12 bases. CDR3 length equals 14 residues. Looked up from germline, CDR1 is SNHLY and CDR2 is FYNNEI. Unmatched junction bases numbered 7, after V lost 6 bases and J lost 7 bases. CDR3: CASSLAGGMREQYF. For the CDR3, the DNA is TGTGCCAGCAGCCTAGCGGGAGGGATGAGGGAGCAGTACTTC.

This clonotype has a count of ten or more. As DNA, the CDR3 is TGTGCCAGCAGCTTGGGACAGGGGATCGGGGAGCTGTTTTTT. Its protein is CASSLGQGIGELFF. The chain recombines TRBV5-5 with TRBJ2-2, with 8 bases that match TRBD1. There are 14 residues in the CDR3. The trim removed 0 bases at V and 7 bases at J, leaving 2 bases unmatched. Germline loops: CDR1 SGHKS, CDR2 YYEKEE (reference sequence).

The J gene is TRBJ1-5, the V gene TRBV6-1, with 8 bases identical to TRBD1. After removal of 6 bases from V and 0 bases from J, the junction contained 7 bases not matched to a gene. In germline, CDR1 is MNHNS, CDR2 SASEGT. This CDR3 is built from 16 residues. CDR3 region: CASSPDRGYSNQPQHF. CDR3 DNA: TGTGCCAGCAGCCCTGACAGGGGCTATAGCAATCAGCCCCAGCATTTT.

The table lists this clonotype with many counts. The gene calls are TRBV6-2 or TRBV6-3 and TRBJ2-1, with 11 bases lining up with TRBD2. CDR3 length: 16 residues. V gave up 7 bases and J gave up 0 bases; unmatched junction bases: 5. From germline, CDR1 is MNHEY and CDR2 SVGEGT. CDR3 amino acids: CASTHLAGGSYNEQFF. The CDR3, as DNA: TGTGCCAGCACCCACCTAGCGGGAGGCTCCTACAATGAGCAGTTCTTC.

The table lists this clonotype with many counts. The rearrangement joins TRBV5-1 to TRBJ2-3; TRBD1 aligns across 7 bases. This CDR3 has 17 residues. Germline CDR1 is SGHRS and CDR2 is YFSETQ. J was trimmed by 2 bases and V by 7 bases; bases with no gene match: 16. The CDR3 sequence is CASALDRILSPTDTQYF. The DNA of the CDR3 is TGCGCCAGCGCCCTGGACAGGATTCTATCACCCACAGATACGCAGTATTTT.

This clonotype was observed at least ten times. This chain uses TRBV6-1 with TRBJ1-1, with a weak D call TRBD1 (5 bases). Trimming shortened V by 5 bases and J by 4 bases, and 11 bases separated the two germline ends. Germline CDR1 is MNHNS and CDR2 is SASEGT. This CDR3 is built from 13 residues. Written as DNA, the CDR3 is TGTGCCAGCAGTTCGGGACGGATCACTGAAGCTTTCTTT. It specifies CASSSGRITEAFF.

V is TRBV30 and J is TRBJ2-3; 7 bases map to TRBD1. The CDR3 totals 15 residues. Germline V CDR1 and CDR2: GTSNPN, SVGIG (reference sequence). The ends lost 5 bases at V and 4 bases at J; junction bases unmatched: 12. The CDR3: CAWGKGAPRADTQYF. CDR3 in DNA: TGTGCCTGGGGTAAGGGGGCCCCCCGGGCAGATACGCAGTATTTT.

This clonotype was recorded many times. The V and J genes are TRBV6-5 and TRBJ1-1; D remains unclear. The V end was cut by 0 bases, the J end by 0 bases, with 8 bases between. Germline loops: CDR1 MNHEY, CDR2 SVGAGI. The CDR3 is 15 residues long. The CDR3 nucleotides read TGTGCCAGCAGTTACTCGGGGAAAATGAACACTGAAGCTTTCTTT. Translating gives CASSYSGKMNTEAFF.

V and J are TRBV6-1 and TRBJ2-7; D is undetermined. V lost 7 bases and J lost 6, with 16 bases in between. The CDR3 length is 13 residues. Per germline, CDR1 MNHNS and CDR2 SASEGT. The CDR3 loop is CASTVPGGGEQYF. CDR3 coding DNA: TGTGCCAGCACCGTACCGGGTGGTGGCGAGCAGTACTTC.

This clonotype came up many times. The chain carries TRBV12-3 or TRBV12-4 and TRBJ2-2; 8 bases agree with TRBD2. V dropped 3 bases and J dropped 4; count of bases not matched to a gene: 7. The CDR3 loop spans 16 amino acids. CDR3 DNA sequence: TGTGCCAGCAGTTTCCCTGGACTAGCCGTCACCGGGGAGCTGTTTTTT. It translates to CASSFPGLAVTGELFF.

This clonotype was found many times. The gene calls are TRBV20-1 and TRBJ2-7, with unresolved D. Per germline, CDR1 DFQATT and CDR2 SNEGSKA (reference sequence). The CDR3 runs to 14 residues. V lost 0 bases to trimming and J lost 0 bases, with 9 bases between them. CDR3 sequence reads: CSARDRLDSYEQYF. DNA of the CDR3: TGCAGTGCTAGAGATAGGCTGGACTCCTACGAGCAGTACTTC.

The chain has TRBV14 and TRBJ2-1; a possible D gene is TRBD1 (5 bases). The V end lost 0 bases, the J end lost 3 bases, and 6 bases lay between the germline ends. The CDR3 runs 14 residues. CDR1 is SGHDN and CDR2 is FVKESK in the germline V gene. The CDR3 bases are TGTGCCAGCAGCCAAGACAGGGTCTACAATGAGCAGTTCTTC. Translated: CASSQDRVYNEQFF.

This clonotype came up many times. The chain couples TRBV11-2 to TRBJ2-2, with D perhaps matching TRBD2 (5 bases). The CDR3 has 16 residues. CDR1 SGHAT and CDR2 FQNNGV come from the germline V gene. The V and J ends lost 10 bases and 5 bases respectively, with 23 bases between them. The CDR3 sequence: CATRSVRLAGTGELFF. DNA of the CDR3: TGTGCCACCAGGTCCGTTCGGCTAGCCGGAACCGGGGAGCTGTTTTTT.

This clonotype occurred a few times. As DNA, the CDR3 is TGTGCCAGCTCACCAGGGCTACAGGGGACCATCTATGGCTACACCTTC. This gives the protein CASSPGLQGTIYGYTF. V gene TRBV18 combines with J gene TRBJ1-2; 7 bases fit TRBD1. Germline CDR1 is KGHSH and CDR2 is LQKENI. This CDR3 comprises 16 residues. V gave up 2 bases and J gave up 4 bases; unmatched junction bases: 10.

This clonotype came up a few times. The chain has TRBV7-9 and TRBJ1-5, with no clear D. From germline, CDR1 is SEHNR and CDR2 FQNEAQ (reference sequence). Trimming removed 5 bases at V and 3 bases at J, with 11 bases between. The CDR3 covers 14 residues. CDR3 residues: CASSTTEFNQPQHF. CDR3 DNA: TGTGCCAGCAGCACGACCGAGTTCAATCAGCCCCAGCATTTT.

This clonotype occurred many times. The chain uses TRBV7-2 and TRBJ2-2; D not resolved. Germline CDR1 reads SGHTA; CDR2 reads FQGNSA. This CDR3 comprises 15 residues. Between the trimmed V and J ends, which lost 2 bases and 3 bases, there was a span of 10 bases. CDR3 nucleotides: TGTGCCAGCAGCTTAAACGGGCCCTACACCGGGGAGCTGTTTTTT. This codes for CASSLNGPYTGELFF. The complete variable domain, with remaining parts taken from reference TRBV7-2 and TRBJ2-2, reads GAGVSQSPSNKVTEKGKDVELRCDPISGHTALYWYRQSLGQGLEFLIYFQGNSAPDKSGLPSDRFSAERTGGSVSTLTIQRTQQEDSAVYLCASSLNGPYTGELFFGEGSRLTVL.

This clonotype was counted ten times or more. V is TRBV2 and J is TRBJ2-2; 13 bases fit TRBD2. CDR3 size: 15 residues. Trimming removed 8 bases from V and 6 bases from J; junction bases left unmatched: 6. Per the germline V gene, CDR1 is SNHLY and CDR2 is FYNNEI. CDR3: CASRPLAGGSGELFF. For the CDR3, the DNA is TGTGCCAGCCGCCCACTAGCGGGGGGGTCCGGGGAGCTGTTTTTT.

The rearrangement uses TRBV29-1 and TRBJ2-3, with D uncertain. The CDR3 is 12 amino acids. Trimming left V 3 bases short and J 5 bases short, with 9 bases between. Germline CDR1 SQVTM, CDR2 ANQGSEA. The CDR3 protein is CSVEPTGDTQYF. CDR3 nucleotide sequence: TGCAGCGTTGAGCCGACGGGAGATACGCAGTATTTT.

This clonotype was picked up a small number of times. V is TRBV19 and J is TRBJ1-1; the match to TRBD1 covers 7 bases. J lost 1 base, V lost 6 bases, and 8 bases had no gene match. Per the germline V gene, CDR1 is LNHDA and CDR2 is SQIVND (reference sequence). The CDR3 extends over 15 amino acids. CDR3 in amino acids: CASSTRDRGNTEAFF. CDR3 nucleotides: TGTGCCAGTAGCACCAGGGACAGAGGGAACACTGAAGCTTTCTTT.

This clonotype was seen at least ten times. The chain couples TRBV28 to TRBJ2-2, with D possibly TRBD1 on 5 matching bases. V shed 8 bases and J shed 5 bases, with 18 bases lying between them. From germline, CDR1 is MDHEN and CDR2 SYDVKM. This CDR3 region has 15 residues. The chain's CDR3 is CASRPWQGGTGELFF. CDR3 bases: TGTGCCAGCCGCCCGTGGCAGGGTGGTACCGGGGAGCTGTTTTTT. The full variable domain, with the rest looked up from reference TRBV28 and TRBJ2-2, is DVKVTQSSRYLVKRTGEKVFLECVQDMDHENMFWYRQDPGLGLRLIYFSYDVKMKEKGDIPEGYSVSREKKERFSLILESASTNQTSMYLCASRPWQGGTGELFFGEGSRLTVL.

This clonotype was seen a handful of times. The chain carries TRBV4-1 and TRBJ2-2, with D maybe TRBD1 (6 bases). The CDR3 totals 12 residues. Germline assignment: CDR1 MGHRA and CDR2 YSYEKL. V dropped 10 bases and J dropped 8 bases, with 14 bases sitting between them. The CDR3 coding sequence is TGCGCCATCAGGGGTGGGACGGGGGAGCTGTTTTTT. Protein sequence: CAIRGGTGELFF.